This T cell receptor (beta chain) was sequenced during a study of patients and donors after allogeneic stem cell transplantation. Germline CDR1 is MDHEN and CDR2 is SYDVKM. This CDR3 is 15 amino acids long. Trimming cost V 4 bases and J 7 bases, with 17 bases left between them. Via MiXCR, TCRdb re-called the RT-PCR reads, giving one row per CDR3 protein. The sample yields some 160,000 distinct CDR3 sequences, 24% seen once. Sequenced sample: blood, either unsorted or a sorted T cell fraction (not recorded which). The receptor was derived from a human donor who was either an allogeneic HSCT recipient or a stem cell or donor lymphocyte infusion donor (not recorded which). It is not recorded whose cells these are; they may come from a transplant donor. This sequence joins TRBV28 and TRBJ1-3, with a possible D match to TRBD1 (6 bases). CDR3: CASSSNPAGANTIYF. The CDR3 DNA reads as TGTGCCAGCAGTTCAAACCCAGCGGGGGCTAACACCATATATTTT.